This T cell receptor beta chain is drawn from a study of shared clonotypes between healthy human individuals. Study findings and constraints: The study sampled only blood, and tissue repertoires likely differ. Naive subsets usually exceeded memory subsets in estimated richness. A few donors held approximately 4.6% of naive CD4 clonotypes in common.

Produced via immunoSEQ multiplex PCR; TCRdb's table is partial and in-frame only. The table includes 2.5 million or so clones, 90% to 95% detected once. Adults of Caucasian background living in Nashville, Tennessee made up all donors. This clone appeared a single time. The target antigen is unknown. Germline CDR1 LNHDA, CDR2 SQIVND (reference sequence). This CDR3 spans 13 amino acids. Trimming removed 4 bases at V and 8 bases at J, with 14 bases between. The rearrangement joins TRBV19 to TRBJ1-2; the D gene is possibly TRBD1 (5 bases). The sample comprised naive CD4+ T cells sorted from blood. The subset: CD45RA+ positively selected. This clonotype was obtained from a man aged 18-30 years in good health. The CDR3 DNA reads TGTGCCAGTAGTAAAATGGGACGCGGAGGCTACACCTTC. It yields the protein CASSKMGRGGYTF.